These T cell receptor beta chains were read from a single sample in a study of graft-versus-host responses after intestinal transplantation. Produced via immunoSEQ multiplex PCR; TCRdb's table is partial and in-frame only. Among over 8,500 clones listed, around 96% were seen once. The starting material was bone marrow, obtained roughly 540 days after intestinal transplantation. These receptors all come from a human patient who received an intestinal transplant, so some T cells may come from the graft donor. CDR3s include the opening cysteine and the closing phenylalanine or tryptophan. The D gene is left open where the match is weak.

j_gene | d_gene | v_gene | CDR3aa | CDR3nt
TRBJ1-1 | TRBD1 | TRBV5-4 | CASSLPGQGAAEAFF | TGTGCCAGCAGCTTACCTGGACAGGGGGCCGCTGAAGCTTTCTTT
TRBJ2-7 | TRBD1 | TRBV19 | CASTQGLGSYEQYF | TGTGCCAGTACACAGGGGTTGGGGAGCTACGAGCAGTACTTC
TRBJ2-3 | TRBD2 | TRBV7-6 | CASSPFSGRATDTQYF | TGTGCCAGCAGCCCCTTTAGCGGGAGGGCCACAGATACGCAGTATTTT
TRBJ2-5 | TRBD2 | TRBV19 | CASSSPGLAGKETQYF | TGTGCCAGTAGTTCCCCGGGACTAGCGGGCAAAGAGACCCAGTACTTC
TRBJ2-1 | TRBD2 | TRBV7-2 | CASSAGLHAVEQFF | TGTGCCAGCAGCGCGGGACTACATGCGGTTGAGCAGTTCTTC
TRBJ2-5 | NA | TRBV27 | CASRMRRQETQYF | TGTGCCAGCAGGATGAGGAGACAAGAGACCCAGTACTTC
TRBJ2-2 | NA | TRBV18 | CASASAGPDTGELFF | TGTGCCAGCGCCAGCGCGGGGCCCGACACCGGGGAGCTGTTTTTT
TRBJ1-4 | NA | TRBV27 | CASSFGQGHEKLFF | TGTGCCAGCAGTTTTGGGCAGGGCCATGAAAAACTGTTTTTT
TRBJ2-7 | NA | TRBV5-6 | CASSFGTHAYEQYF | TGTGCCAGCAGCTTTGGGACGCACGCCTACGAGCAGTACTTC
TRBJ2-3 | NA | TRBV6-1 | CASSDKRHSTDTQYF | TGTGCCAGCAGTGACAAGCGCCATAGCACAGATACGCAGTATTTT